This entry features one T cell receptor beta chain sequence. Its antigen is unidentified. Some clones are missing from TCRdb's copy, which holds only in-frame ones; the method was immunoSEQ multiplex PCR. Of 35,000 to 40,000 clones in the sample, roughly 80% were seen once. The record originates from a study of CD4 T cells in relation to SARS-CoV-2 and coronaviruses. At the level of the study: ViraFEST: approximately 10-day antigen culture of PBMCs, then TCR beta CDR3 sequencing.

V lost 6 bases and J 9 bases, leaving 11 bases between the germline ends. The CDR3 is 11 residues long. Per germline, CDR1 KGHSH and CDR2 LQKENI. Sorted naive or memory CD4+ cells met CEF peptides for roughly 10 days. Input material: memory CD4+ T cells from PBMCs, cultured in vitro. The source is an adult with COVID-19. The chain carries TRBV18 and TRBJ2-5, with D possibly being TRBD1 (6 bases). This chain's CDR3 is CASSATGSQYF. The CDR3 region has the DNA TGTGCCAGCTCGGCGACAGGCTCCCAGTACTTC.